This entry concerns a single T cell receptor beta chain. What it recognizes is unknown. V shed 6 bases and J shed 2 bases, with 14 bases lying between them. The germline CDR1 and CDR2 sequences are MNHNY and SVGAGI (reference sequence). This CDR3 region has 15 residues. A heparinised blood draw that averaged around 110 mL was obtained once from each donor. These data come from a study of beta chain features in type 1 diabetes. Overall study context: What patients shared with healthy donors was a similar profile of age, gender and cell yields.

Whole-study results and caveats: People with Type 1 diabetes carried modestly yet significantly shorter TCRB CDR3s in all four CD4+ subsets.

Isolated RNA was reverse transcribed in full, so expressed TCRB transcripts were sequenced. TCRdb keeps only in-frame clones here, not all; method: immunoSEQ multiplex PCR. Among about 340,000 clones listed, about 13% were seen once. The genes are TRBV6-6 and TRBJ2-1; no definite D call. This TCR was recovered from a woman younger than 35 with type 1 diabetes. The material sequenced was naive CD4+ T cells from blood. For the CDR3, the DNA is TGTGCCAGCAGCCCCAGTGGGCTCGCCTACAATGAGCAGTTCTTC. The encoded protein is CASSPSGLAYNEQFF.